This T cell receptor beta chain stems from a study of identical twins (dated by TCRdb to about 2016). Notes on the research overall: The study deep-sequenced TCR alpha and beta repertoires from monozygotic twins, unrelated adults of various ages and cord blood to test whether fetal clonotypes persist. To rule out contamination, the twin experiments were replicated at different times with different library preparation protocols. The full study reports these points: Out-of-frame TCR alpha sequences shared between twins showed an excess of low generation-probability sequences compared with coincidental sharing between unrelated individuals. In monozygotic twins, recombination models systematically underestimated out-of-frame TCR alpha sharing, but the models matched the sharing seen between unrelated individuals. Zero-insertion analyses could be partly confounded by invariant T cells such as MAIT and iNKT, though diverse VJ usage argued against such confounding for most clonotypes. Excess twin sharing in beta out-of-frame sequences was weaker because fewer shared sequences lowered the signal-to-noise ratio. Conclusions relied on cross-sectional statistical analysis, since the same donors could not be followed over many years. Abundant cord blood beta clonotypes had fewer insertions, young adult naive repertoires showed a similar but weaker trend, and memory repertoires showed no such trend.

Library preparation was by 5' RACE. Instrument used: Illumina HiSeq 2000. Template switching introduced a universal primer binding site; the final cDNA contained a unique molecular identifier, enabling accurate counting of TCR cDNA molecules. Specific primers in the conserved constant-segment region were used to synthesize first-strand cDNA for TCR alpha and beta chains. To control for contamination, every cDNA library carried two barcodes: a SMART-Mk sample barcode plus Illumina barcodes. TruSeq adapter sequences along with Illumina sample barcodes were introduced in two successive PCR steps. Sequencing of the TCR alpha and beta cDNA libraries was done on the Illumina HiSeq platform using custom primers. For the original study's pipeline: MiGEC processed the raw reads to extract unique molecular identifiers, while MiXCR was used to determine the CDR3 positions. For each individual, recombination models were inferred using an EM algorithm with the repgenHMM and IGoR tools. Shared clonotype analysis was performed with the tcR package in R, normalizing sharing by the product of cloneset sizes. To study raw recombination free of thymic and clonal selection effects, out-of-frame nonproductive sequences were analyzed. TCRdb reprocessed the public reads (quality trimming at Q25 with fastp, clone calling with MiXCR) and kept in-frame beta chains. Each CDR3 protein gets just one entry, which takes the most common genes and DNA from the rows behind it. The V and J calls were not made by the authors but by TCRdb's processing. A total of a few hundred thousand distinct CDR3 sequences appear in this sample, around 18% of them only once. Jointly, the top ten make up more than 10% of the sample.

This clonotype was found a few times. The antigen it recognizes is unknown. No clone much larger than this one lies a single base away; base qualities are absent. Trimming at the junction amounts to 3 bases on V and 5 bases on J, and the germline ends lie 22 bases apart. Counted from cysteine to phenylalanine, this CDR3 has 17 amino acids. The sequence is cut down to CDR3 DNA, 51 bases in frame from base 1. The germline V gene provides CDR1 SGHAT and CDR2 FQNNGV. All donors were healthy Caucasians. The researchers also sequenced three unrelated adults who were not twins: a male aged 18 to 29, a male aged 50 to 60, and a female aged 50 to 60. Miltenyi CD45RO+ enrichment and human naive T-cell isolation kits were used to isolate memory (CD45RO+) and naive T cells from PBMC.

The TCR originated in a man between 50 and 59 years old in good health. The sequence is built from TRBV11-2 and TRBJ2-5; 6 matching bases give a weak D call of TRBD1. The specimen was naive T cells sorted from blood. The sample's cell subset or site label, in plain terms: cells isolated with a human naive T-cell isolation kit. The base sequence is TGTGCCAGCAGCTTTGGGTTGACAGGCGGGCGTGGGGAGACCCAGTACTTC. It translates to CASSFGLTGGRGETQYF.